The present TCR beta chain was sequenced within a study of liver allograft versus peripheral blood T cells. Study information: Graft-liver T cell receptor repertoires were compared against recipient peripheral blood repertoires.

Broader study findings: Reportedly, liver allograft T cell receptor repertoires differed from peripheral blood ones.

This CDR3 region has 12 residues. Germline-derived CDR1 and CDR2 are SQVTM and ANQGSEA. V was clipped by 5 bases and J by 1 base, with 8 bases between them. By sample share, this clonotype is large. As yet, its antigen is unknown. MiXCR, run by TCRdb on the reads, gives a single entry per CDR3 protein. The sample consists of approximately 350 distinct CDR3 sequences, around 17% of them appearing once. V gene TRBV29-1 combines with J gene TRBJ1-1; D ambiguous. This receptor was obtained from a human patient who had a liver transplant. Part of the T cell pool may stem from the graft donor. CDR3 residues: CSVTEGNTEAFF. The CDR3 bases are TGCAGCGTTACAGAAGGGAACACTGAAGCTTTCTTT.